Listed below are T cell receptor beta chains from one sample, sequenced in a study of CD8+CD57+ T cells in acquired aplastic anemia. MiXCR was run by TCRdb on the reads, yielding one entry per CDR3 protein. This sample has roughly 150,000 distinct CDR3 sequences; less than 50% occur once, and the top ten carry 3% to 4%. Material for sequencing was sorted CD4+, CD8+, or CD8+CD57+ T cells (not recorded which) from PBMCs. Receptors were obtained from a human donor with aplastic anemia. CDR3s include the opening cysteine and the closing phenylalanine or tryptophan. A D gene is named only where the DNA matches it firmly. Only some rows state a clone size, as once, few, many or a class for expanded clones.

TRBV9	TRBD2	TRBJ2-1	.	TGTGCCAGCAGCGTCATTAGCGGGGCATACAATGAGCAGTTCTTC	CASSVISGAYNEQFF
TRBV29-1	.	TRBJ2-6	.	TGCAGCGCTGACGTGCCAGGGAAAGCTGGGGCCAACGTCCTGACTTTC	CSADVPGKAGANVLTF
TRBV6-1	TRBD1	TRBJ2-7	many	TGTGCCAGCAGCCGGACAGGGAAGGGGACCTACGAGCAGTACTTC	CASSRTGKGTYEQYF
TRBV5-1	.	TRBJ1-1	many	TGCGCCAGCAGCTTGCGGCAGGGGAACACTGAAGCTTTCTTT	CASSLRQGNTEAFF
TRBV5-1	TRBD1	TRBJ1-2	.	TGCGCCAGCAGGGAGGGACAGGGAGGAGGCTACACCTTC	CASREGQGGGYTF
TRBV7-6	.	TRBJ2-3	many	TGTGCCAGCAGCTTAGGAGGGTTTGCAGATACGCAGTATTTT	CASSLGGFADTQYF
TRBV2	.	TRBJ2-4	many	TGTGCCAGCAGTGAAGCGGGGGTAGCCAAAAACATTCAGTACTTC	CASSEAGVAKNIQYF
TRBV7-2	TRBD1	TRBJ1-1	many	TGTGCCAGCAGCAAACGACAGGGTTTGAACACTGAAGCTTTCTTT	CASSKRQGLNTEAFF
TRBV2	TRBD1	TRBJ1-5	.	TGTGCCAGCAGTGATCGGACAGGGCCGGACCAGCCCCAGCATTTT	CASSDRTGPDQPQHF
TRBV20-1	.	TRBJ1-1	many	TGCAGTGCTAGAAGGCTGGCGAACACTGAAGCTTTCTTT	CSARRLANTEAFF
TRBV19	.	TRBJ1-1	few	TGTGCCAGTAGTATAGGGGGCGGCACTGAAGCTTTCTTT	CASSIGGGTEAFF
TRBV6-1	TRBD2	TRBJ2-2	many	TGTGCCAGCAGAGTAGCGGGAGCCACCGGGGAGCTGTTTTTT	CASRVAGATGELFF
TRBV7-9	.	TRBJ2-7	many	TGTGCCAGCAGCCCCGGGTCCTACGAGCAGTACTTC	CASSPGSYEQYF
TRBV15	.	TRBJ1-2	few	TGTGCCACCAGCAGAGTAGACAGCTATGGCTACACCTTC	CATSRVDSYGYTF
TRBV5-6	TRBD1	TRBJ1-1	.	TGTGCCAGCAGCTCGACAGGGTGGAACACTGAAGCTTTCTTT	CASSSTGWNTEAFF
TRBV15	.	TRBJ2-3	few	TGTGCCACCAGCAGAGCCTATCCGGCTAGCCTGTGGAGTGGAGATACGCAGTATTTT	CATSRAYPASLWSGDTQYF
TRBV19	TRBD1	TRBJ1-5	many	TGTGCCAGTAGTCTCCTACAGGGGCAGCCCCAGCATTTT	CASSLLQGQPQHF
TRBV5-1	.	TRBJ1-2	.	TGCGCCAGCAGCCAAGAAGGGGGCTATGGCTACACCTTC	CASSQEGGYGYTF
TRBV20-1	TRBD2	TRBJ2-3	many	TGCAGTGCTAGCTACGGGACTAGCGCGACAGATACGCAGTATTTT	CSASYGTSATDTQYF
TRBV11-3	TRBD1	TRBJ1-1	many	TGTGCCAGTAAAGGGACAGGGTGGGTCAACACTGAAGCTTTCTTT	CASKGTGWVNTEAFF
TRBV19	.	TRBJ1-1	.	TGTGCCAGTAGTATGAGACAGATGAACACTGAAGCTTTCTTT	CASSMRQMNTEAFF
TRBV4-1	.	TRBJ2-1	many	TGCGCCAGCAGCCCCCTTTCGGGGATGTCCTACAATGAGCAGTTCTTC	CASSPLSGMSYNEQFF
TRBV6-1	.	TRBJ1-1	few	TGTGCCAGCAGCCTTAGGGTACCGGCTGAAGCTTTCTTT	CASSLRVPAEAFF
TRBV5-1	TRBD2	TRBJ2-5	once	TGCGCCAGCAGCCATGGACTAGCGGACTGGGGGGGAGAGACCCAGTACTTC	CASSHGLADWGGETQYF
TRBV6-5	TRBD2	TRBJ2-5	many	TGTGCCAGCATGAGAACTAGCGGGGGACAAGAGACCCAGTACTTC	CASMRTSGGQETQYF
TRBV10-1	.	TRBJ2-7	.	TGCGCCAGCAGCCAAGAGGTGTCAGGGAGGAACGAGCAGTACTTC	CASSQEVSGRNEQYF
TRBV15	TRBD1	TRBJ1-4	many	TGTGCCACCAGCAGCCGGCAGGGGGCGCGAGGGGGGGAAAAACTGTTTTTT	CATSSRQGARGGEKLFF
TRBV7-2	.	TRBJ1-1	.	TGTGCCAGCAGCTTAGCGAGGGCCACTGAAGCTTTCTTT	CASSLARATEAFF
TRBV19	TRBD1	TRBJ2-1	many	TGTGCCAGTAGTCCCGGACAGGGGCGCCAGTTCTTC	CASSPGQGRQFF
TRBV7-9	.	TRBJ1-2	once	TGTGCCAGCAGCTTAGACGGGCTGGGCTACACCTTC	CASSLDGLGYTF
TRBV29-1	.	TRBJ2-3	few	TGCAGCGGCCCCCGGGAGGGGGCGCGGACAGATACGCAGTATTTT	CSGPREGARTDTQYF
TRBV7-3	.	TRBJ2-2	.	TGTGCCAGCAGCTTAGCGGCTCCCGGAGCCGGGGAGCTGTTTTTT	CASSLAAPGAGELFF
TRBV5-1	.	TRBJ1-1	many	TGCGCCAGCAGCTTGGATCTGGGGAGGAACACTGAAGCTTTCTTT	CASSLDLGRNTEAFF
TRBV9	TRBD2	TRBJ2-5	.	TGTGCCAGCGGGCACGGGGGGGCCGAGGGCGAGACCCAGTACTTC	CASGHGGAEGETQYF
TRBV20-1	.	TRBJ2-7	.	TGCAGTGCTAGTGTCGGCGTAGCCTACGAGCAGTACTTC	CSASVGVAYEQYF
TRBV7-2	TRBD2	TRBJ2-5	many	TGTGCCAGCAGCTTCTCGACTAGCGGGGGGGGGGAGACCCAGTACTTC	CASSFSTSGGGETQYF
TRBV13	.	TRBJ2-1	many	TGTGCCAGCAGCTTAGAGGGGAAGAGATTCAATGAGCAGTTCTTC	CASSLEGKRFNEQFF
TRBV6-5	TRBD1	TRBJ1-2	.	TGTGCCAGCAATTACGGGACAGACTATGGCTACACCTTC	CASNYGTDYGYTF
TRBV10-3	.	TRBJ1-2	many	TGTGCCATCAGTGACGGTCGACGGAACTATGGCTACACCTTC	CAISDGRRNYGYTF
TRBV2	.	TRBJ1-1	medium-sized	TGTGCCAGCACGCGGGACACTGAAGCTTTCTTT	CASTRDTEAFF
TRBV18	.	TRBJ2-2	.	TGTGCCAGCTCACCATACCTTGGTGCTAACACCGGGGAGCTGTTTTTT	CASSPYLGANTGELFF
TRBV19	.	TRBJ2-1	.	TGTGCCAGTAGTATATACAGCGAGCAGTTCTTC	CASSIYSEQFF
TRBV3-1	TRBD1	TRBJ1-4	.	TGTGCCAGCAGCCCGGAGACAGGGGTTTATGAAAAACTGTTTTTT	CASSPETGVYEKLFF
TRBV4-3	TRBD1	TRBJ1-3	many	TGCGCCAGCAGCCAAGATTGGGACAGCTCTGGAAACACCATATATTTT	CASSQDWDSSGNTIYF
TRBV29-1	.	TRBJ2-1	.	TGCAGCGTTGGTCTGCCCGAGGGCAATGAGCAGTTCTTC	CSVGLPEGNEQFF
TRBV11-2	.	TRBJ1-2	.	TGTGCCAGCAGCCCACAGTCCCGGACGGGAAACTTC	CASSPQSRTGNF